This T cell receptor (beta chain) derives from a study of T cells after yellow fever vaccination. This CDR3 has 15 amino acids. V was trimmed by 3 bases and J by 2 bases, leaving 12 bases between them. In germline, CDR1 is SGHTA, CDR2 FQGNSA. A few counts support this clonotype. TCRdb used MiXCR to reprocess the 5' RACE reads, holding one entry per CDR3 protein. The sample shows 400,000 or so distinct CDR3 sequences, approximately 10% of them seen only once. The chain couples TRBV7-2 to TRBJ2-3, with TRBD2 as a possible D gene (5 bases). Sample: PBMCs, taken on the day of the first yellow fever vaccination. The sequence came from a man between 18 and 29 years old who received the YFV17D yellow fever vaccine. CDR3 sequence: CASSLQSGYTDTQYF. DNA of the CDR3: TGTGCCAGCAGCTTGCAGAGCGGATACACAGATACGCAGTATTTT. The full variable domain, completed using reference TRBV7-2 and TRBJ2-3, is GAGVSQSPSNKVTEKGKDVELRCDPISGHTALYWYRQSLGQGLEFLIYFQGNSAPDKSGLPSDRFSAERTGGSVSTLTIQRTQQEDSAVYLCASSLQSGYTDTQYFGPGTRLTVL.